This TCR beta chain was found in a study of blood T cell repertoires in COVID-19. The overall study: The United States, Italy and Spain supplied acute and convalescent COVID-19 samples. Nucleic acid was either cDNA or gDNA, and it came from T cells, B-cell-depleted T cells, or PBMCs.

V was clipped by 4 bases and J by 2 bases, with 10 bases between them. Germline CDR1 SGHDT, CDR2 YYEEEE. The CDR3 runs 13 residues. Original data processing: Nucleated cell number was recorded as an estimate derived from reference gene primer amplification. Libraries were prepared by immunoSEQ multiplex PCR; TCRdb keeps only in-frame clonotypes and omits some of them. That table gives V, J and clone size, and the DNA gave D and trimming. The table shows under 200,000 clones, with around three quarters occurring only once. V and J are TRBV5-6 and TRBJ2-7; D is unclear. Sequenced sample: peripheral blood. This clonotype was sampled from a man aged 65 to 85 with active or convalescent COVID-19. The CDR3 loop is CASSLQIAYEQYF. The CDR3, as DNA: TGTGCCAGCAGCCTCCAGATTGCCTACGAGCAGTACTTC.